One and the same sample provided the 28 T cell receptor beta chains below, sequenced in a study of spatial heterogeneity in lung cancer. TCRdb reanalysed the 5' RACE reads using MiXCR and keeps one entry per CDR3 protein. The sample consists of fewer than 20,000 distinct CDR3 sequences, around 21% of them appearing once. Time point here: sample taken at primary tumor resection. The study sequenced unsorted whole RNA from tumor, nontumor lung or frozen PBMC. The sample consisted of PBMCs, taken at surgery. The receptors shown here come from a female donor with early-stage non-small cell lung cancer.

This clonotype has just one count. V is TRBV6-5 and J is TRBJ1-4, with D perhaps matching TRBD1 (5 bases). The CDR3 loop spans 12 amino acids. V lost 11 bases to trimming and J lost 3 bases, with 10 bases between them. From germline, CDR1 is MNHEY and CDR2 SVGAGI. CDR3 bases: TGTGCCGTACGGGGACCTAATGAAAAACTGTTTTTT. Protein sequence: CAVRGPNEKLFF.

This clonotype is medium-sized within its sample. The chain uses TRBV7-2 and TRBJ2-7; D is uncertain. Trimming stripped 2 bases from V and 3 bases from J, with 8 bases between. This CDR3 has 13 residues. Germline-derived CDR1 and CDR2 are SGHTA and FQGNSA. CDR3 region: CASSLRRNYEQYF. In DNA, the CDR3 is TGTGCCAGCAGCTTACGGCGGAACTACGAGCAGTACTTC. Drawing the rest from reference TRBV7-2 and TRBJ2-7, the complete variable domain is GAGVSQSPSNKVTEKGKDVELRCDPISGHTALYWYRQSLGQGLEFLIYFQGNSAPDKSGLPSDRFSAERTGGSVSTLTIQRTQQEDSAVYLCASSLRRNYEQYFGPGTRLTVT.

The chain recombines TRBV27 with TRBJ1-1; TRBD1 agrees at 9 bases. Germline-derived CDR1 and CDR2 are MNHEY and SMNVEV (reference sequence). V was pared by 2 bases and J by 6 bases, with 4 bases of the junction left unmatched. This CDR3 spans 14 amino acids. CDR3 sequence reads: CASSLRGQGSEAFF. The DNA for the CDR3 is TGTGCCAGCAGTTTAAGGGGACAGGGCTCTGAAGCTTTCTTT.

By share, this clonotype counts as medium-sized. The rearrangement uses TRBV4-3 and TRBJ2-7; 8 bases match TRBD2. J lost 1 base, V lost 3 bases, and 8 bases had no gene match. This CDR3 has 16 amino acids. The germline V gene has CDR1 LGHNA and CDR2 YSLEER. The CDR3 spells CASSQYAGTSSYEQYF. CDR3 nucleotide sequence: TGCGCCAGCAGCCAGTACGCCGGGACTAGTTCCTACGAGCAGTACTTC.

This clonotype was counted many times. The chain joins TRBV20-1 to TRBJ2-6; D might be TRBD2 (6 bases). Deletions cut 7 bases from V and 1 base from J, with 17 bases between. Germline V CDR1 and CDR2: DFQATT, SNEGSKA (reference sequence). This CDR3 has 16 residues. The CDR3 DNA is TGCAGTGTGGTCCCGGAGGAGGGATCTGGGGCCAACGTCCTGACTTTC. It yields the protein CSVVPEEGSGANVLTF.

As to this clonotype: One end of the junction does not line up with germline, which may come from a read error. The chain recombines TRBV6-5 with TRBJ1-1, with 12 bases aligning to TRBD1. Germline CDR1 is MNHEY and CDR2 is SVGAGI. This CDR3 has 16 amino acids. CDR3 region: CASSPRDRGRGTEVFF. In DNA form, the CDR3 reads TGTGCCAGCAGCCCCCGGGACAGGGGGCGGGGGACTGAAGTTTTCTTT.

This clonotype was counted once. The V call is TRBV7-2, the J call TRBJ1-2; maybe TRBD1 (5 bases). The CDR3 length is 14 residues. V lost 1 base and J 12 bases, leaving 18 bases between the germline ends. Germline lookup yields CDR1 SGHTA and CDR2 FQGNSA. The CDR3 sequence: CASSLGVTVRPDTF. CDR3 nucleotides: TGTGCCAGCAGCTTAGGGGTGACAGTTAGACCCGACACCTTC. The variable domain in full, completed from reference TRBV7-2 and TRBJ1-2, reads GAGVSQSPSNKVTEKGKDVELRCDPISGHTALYWYRQSLGQGLEFLIYFQGNSAPDKSGLPSDRFSAERTGGSVSTLTIQRTQQEDSAVYLCASSLGVTVRPDTFGSGTRLTVV.

This clonotype was observed at least ten times. This sequence joins TRBV5-5 and TRBJ1-4; D is ambiguous. V was trimmed by 2 bases and J by 0 bases, leaving 8 bases between them. Germline V gene data show CDR1 as SGHKS and CDR2 as YYEKEE (reference sequence). This CDR3 is built from 15 residues. The CDR3 spells CASSFSQATNEKLFF. The DNA for the CDR3 is TGTGCCAGCAGCTTTTCACAAGCAACTAATGAAAAACTGTTTTTT.

This clonotype was counted ten times or more. The chain is built from TRBV7-2 and TRBJ2-5; TRBD2 matches at 7 bases. After removal of 1 base from V and 2 bases from J, the junction contained 10 bases not matched to a gene. Germline V lookup: CDR1 SGHTA, CDR2 FQGNSA. The CDR3 contains 17 residues. The CDR3 bases are TGTGCCAGCAGCTTAGGGTGGGCTAGCGGAAGACAAGAGACCCAGTACTTC. This codes for CASSLGWASGRQETQYF.

This clonotype was seen ten or more times. The chain links TRBV5-1 to TRBJ2-2; D possibly corresponds to TRBD2 (5 bases). The CDR3 totals 15 residues. Trimming cost V 1 base and J 5 bases, with 12 bases left between them. CDR1 SGHRS and CDR2 YFSETQ come from the germline V gene. The CDR3: CASSLLGGQTGELFF. The CDR3 DNA reads as TGCGCCAGCAGCTTGCTCGGCGGGCAGACCGGGGAGCTGTTTTTT.

The genes are TRBV20-1 and TRBJ2-7, with D maybe TRBD2 (6 bases). Per the germline V gene, CDR1 is DFQATT and CDR2 is SNEGSKA (reference sequence). V dropped 1 base and J dropped 3 bases, with 16 bases sitting between them. The CDR3 covers 15 residues. CDR3 sequence: CSARAVGGQIYEQYF. CDR3 bases: TGCAGTGCTAGAGCGGTGGGAGGCCAAATCTACGAGCAGTACTTC.

This clonotype is classed as medium-sized (0.01 to 0.1%). The chain combines TRBV2 with TRBJ2-7; 10 bases line up with TRBD1. Germline CDR1 SNHLY, CDR2 FYNNEI. The CDR3 loop spans 12 amino acids. J was trimmed by 4 bases and V by 6 bases; bases with no gene match: 0. The CDR3 reads CASRGQGYEQYF. The CDR3, as DNA: TGTGCCAGCAGGGGACAGGGGTACGAGCAGTACTTC. Using reference TRBV2 and TRBJ2-7 for the parts outside the CDR3, the full variable domain is EPEVTQTPSHQVTQMGQEVILRCVPISNHLYFYWYRQILGQKVEFLVSFYNNEISEKSEIFDDQFSVERPDGSNFTLKIRSTKLEDSAMYFCASRGQGYEQYFGPGTRLTVT.

This clonotype showed up many times. The chain couples TRBV3-1 to TRBJ2-3; 8 nucleotides line up with TRBD2. This CDR3 region has 16 residues. Germline assignment: CDR1 LGHDT and CDR2 YNNKEL (reference sequence). The junction had 4 bases not matched to a gene; V was cut back by 2 bases and J by 0 bases. The CDR3 region has the DNA TGTGCCAGCAGCCAAAGCGGGAGAGGGAGCACAGATACGCAGTATTTT. Protein product: CASSQSGRGSTDTQYF.

The V and J genes are TRBV18 and TRBJ1-2, with a possible D match to TRBD1 (6 bases). CDR3 length: 15 residues. CDR1 and CDR2 (germline): KGHSH, LQKENI. Trimming removed 3 bases from V and 2 bases from J, with 13 bases in between. CDR3 DNA sequence: TGTGCCAGCTCACCCTCGGGACAAACCAACTATGGCTACACCTTC. Its protein product is CASSPSGQTNYGYTF. The variable domain in full, completed from reference TRBV18 and TRBJ1-2, reads NAGVMQNPRHLVRRRGQEARLRCSPMKGHSHVYWYRQLPEEGLKFMVYLQKENIIDESGMPKERFSAEFPKEGPSILRIQQVVRGDSAAYFCASSPSGQTNYGYTFGSGTRLTVV.

The table lists this clonotype with many counts. This chain joins TRBV5-4 and TRBJ2-3; tentatively, D is TRBD2 (6 bases). Trimming pared 1 base from V and 0 bases from J, leaving 12 bases between. Germline V gene sequence: CDR1 SGHNT, CDR2 YYREEE (reference sequence). The CDR3 loop spans 16 amino acids. CDR3 in DNA: TGTGCCAGCAGCTTGAGGCTAGCGCGTAGCACAGATACGCAGTATTTT. Protein product: CASSLRLARSTDTQYF.

There are a few counts of this clonotype. In nucleotides, the CDR3 is TGCAGCGTGGATACAGGGGGTTGGAAGACCCAGTACTTC. This translates into CSVDTGGWKTQYF. V usage is TRBV29-1 and J usage is TRBJ2-5; TRBD1 agrees at 8 bases. The J segment lost 6 bases and the V segment lost 6 bases, leaving 9 bases of the junction unmatched. The germline CDR1 and CDR2 sequences are SQVTM and ANQGSEA. The CDR3 is made up of 13 amino acids.

In its sample, this clonotype was seen many times. This sequence joins TRBV20-1 and TRBJ2-3; D call uncertain. V lost 6 bases to trimming and J lost 2 bases, with 18 bases between them. Germline V CDR1 and CDR2: DFQATT, SNEGSKA (reference sequence). The CDR3 contains 15 residues. CDR3 residues: CSAEDKGIVTDTQYF. CDR3 nucleotide sequence: TGCAGTGCCGAAGACAAGGGAATTGTCACAGATACGCAGTATTTT.

This clonotype was seen more than once but under ten times. V is TRBV24-1 and J is TRBJ2-1, with a weak D call TRBD2 (5 bases). V lost 6 bases to trimming and J lost 7 bases, with 12 bases between them. The CDR3 totals 13 residues. Per the germline V gene, CDR1 is KGHDR and CDR2 is SFDVKD. In DNA form, the CDR3 reads TGTGCCACCAGTCCCCTCCGGGGTAATGAGCAGTTCTTC. As protein: CATSPLRGNEQFF.

In this sample, this clonotype turned up many times. This chain connects TRBV6-2 or TRBV6-3 to TRBJ1-1; the D gene is possibly TRBD1 (5 bases). There are 16 residues in the CDR3. Trimming left V 5 bases short and J 5 bases short, with 21 bases between. The germline gives CDR1 MNHEY, CDR2 SVGEGT. The CDR3 nucleotides read TGTGCCAGCAGTAACCGGGAGTTTTCGGGGGAGACTGAAGCTTTCTTT. Protein sequence: CASSNREFSGETEAFF.

This clonotype was seen many times. J is TRBJ2-3 and V is TRBV7-2, with 12 bases aligning to TRBD2. CDR1 is SGHTA and CDR2 is FQGNSA in the germline V gene. V shed 6 bases, J shed 5 bases, and the junction held 6 bases outside the gene matches. This CDR3 is built from 15 residues. The CDR3 loop reads CASRTSGRSKDTQYF. CDR3 coding DNA: TGTGCCAGCAGGACTAGCGGGAGATCTAAAGATACGCAGTATTTT. Looking up the rest from reference TRBV7-2 and TRBJ2-3 gives the full variable domain: GAGVSQSPSNKVTEKGKDVELRCDPISGHTALYWYRQSLGQGLEFLIYFQGNSAPDKSGLPSDRFSAERTGGSVSTLTIQRTQQEDSAVYLCASRTSGRSKDTQYFGPGTRLTVL.

This clonotype showed up many times. The chain links TRBV25-1 to TRBJ2-2; 7 bases match TRBD1. Unmatched junction bases numbered 4, after V lost 4 bases and J lost 2 bases. This CDR3 region has 15 residues. CDR1 and CDR2 (germline): MGHDK, SYGVNS. Here the CDR3 reads CASSATGVNTGELFF. CDR3 coding DNA: TGTGCCAGCAGTGCTACAGGGGTTAACACCGGGGAGCTGTTTTTT.

This clonotype was seen ten or more times. V usage is TRBV20-1 and J usage is TRBJ2-4; D is unresolved. CDR3 length: 16 residues. Germline V lookup: CDR1 DFQATT, CDR2 SNEGSKA (reference sequence). The V and J ends lost 0 bases and 0 bases respectively, with 12 bases between them. The CDR3, as DNA: TGCAGTGCTAGAGATCGCCGGAGACTAGCCAAAAACATTCAGTACTTC. Residues: CSARDRRRLAKNIQYF.

This clonotype is classed as medium-sized. This rearrangement joins TRBV15 to TRBJ2-7; a weak D match, TRBD2 (6 bases). The germline V gene has CDR1 LNHNV and CDR2 YYDKDF (reference sequence). V lost 3 bases and J lost 2, with 14 bases in between. The CDR3 contains 15 residues. CDR3 sequence (DNA): TGTGCCACCAGCAGTTTCGACGGCGGGGCCTACGAGCAGTACTTC. This sequence encodes CATSSFDGGAYEQYF.

V is TRBV20-1 and J is TRBJ1-2; D call uncertain. The germline V gene encodes CDR1 DFQATT and CDR2 SNEGSKA (reference sequence). The CDR3 runs 11 residues. V lost 8 bases and J 3 bases, leaving 10 bases between the germline ends. CDR3 amino acids: CSPTGHYGYTF. For the CDR3, the DNA is TGCAGTCCCACCGGGCACTATGGCTACACCTTC.

Within the sample, this clonotype is medium-sized. The chain couples TRBV6-5 to TRBJ2-7, with 10 nucleotides matching TRBD2. Germline V CDR1 and CDR2: MNHEY, SVGAGI. After removal of 2 bases from V and 5 bases from J, the junction contained 3 bases not matched to a gene. The CDR3 runs 14 residues. Here the CDR3 DNA reads TGTGCCAGCAGTTACAATAGCGGGAGGAACGAGCAGTACTTC. Its translation: CASSYNSGRNEQYF.

J is TRBJ2-3 and V is TRBV29-1, with D tentatively TRBD1 (6 bases). Germline V lookup: CDR1 SQVTM, CDR2 ANQGSEA. This CDR3 comprises 13 residues. The V gene lost 6 bases and the J gene lost 7 bases, with 17 bases spanning the gap. CDR3 nucleotide sequence: TGCAGCGTCCAAAAGACAGGATCCAATACGCAGTATTTT. This translates into CSVQKTGSNTQYF.

This clonotype was found a few times. The chain uses TRBV19 and TRBJ1-5, with 7 bases matching TRBD1. This CDR3 region has 14 residues. CDR1 LNHDA and CDR2 SQIVND come from the germline V gene (reference sequence). With V trimmed by 6 bases and J by 2 bases, 4 bases remained unmatched. The DNA for the CDR3 is TGTGCCAGTAGCCAAACAGGGGGCAATCAGCCCCAGCATTTT. This gives the protein CASSQTGGNQPQHF.

This clonotype showed up many times. The CDR3 sequence is CASSYSDTYEQYF. The CDR3 DNA reads as TGTGCCAGCAGTTACTCGGACACCTACGAGCAGTACTTC. The rearrangement uses TRBV6-2 or TRBV6-3 and TRBJ2-7; D might be TRBD1 (5 bases). Looked up from germline, CDR1 is MNHEY and CDR2 is SVGEGT. Trimming pared 0 bases from V and 2 bases from J, leaving 5 bases between. The CDR3 runs 13 residues.